This T cell receptor beta chain was sequenced for a study of T cells in localized non-small cell lung cancer. The protocol was immunoSEQ multiplex PCR, while the TCRdb copy is restricted to in-frame clones and leaves out a portion. The sample holds around 91,000 clones; around 90% are singletons and the top ten take 15%. Trimming stripped 1 base from V and 2 bases from J, with 9 bases between. The V gene's germline CDR1 is SGHTA and CDR2 FQGNSA. This CDR3 is 14 amino acids long. General observations from the study: Higher adjacent-lung clonality was associated with shorter survival. When the top 100 tumor clones were examined, a median approximately 59 of them also appeared in the adjacent lung, which was paired and uninvolved.

This clone was counted once. As yet, its antigen is unknown. This TCR was sampled from a man aged 35-69 years with stage I squamous cell lung carcinoma. The V and J genes are TRBV7-2 and TRBJ2-7; a weak D match, TRBD1 (6 bases). The specimen comprised peripheral blood, sampled before any cancer treatment. This CDR3 is CASSLGGTTYEQYF. In nucleotides, the CDR3 is TGTGCCAGCAGCTTAGGAGGGACAACCTACGAGCAGTACTTC.